Below, 12 T cell receptor beta chains from the same sample are listed, as sequenced in a study of T cell responses to AZD1222 COVID-19 vaccine. Produced via immunoSEQ multiplex PCR; TCRdb's table is partial and in-frame only. The table has about 150,000 clones, about 89% seen once. Sequenced material: peripheral blood, taken on day 0 of AZD1222 vaccination. The receptors shown here come from an adult in good health.

J is TRBJ2-7 and V is TRBV9; tentative D call: TRBD2 (6 bases). The germline V gene has CDR1 SGDLS and CDR2 YYNGEE. Trimming removed 0 bases from V and 2 bases from J, with 18 bases in between. This CDR3 has 17 amino acids. CDR3 nucleotides: TGTGCCAGCAGCGTAGTGATCGATGCCGCGGGGACCTACGAGCAGTACTTC. Protein product: CASSVVIDAAGTYEQYF.

This rearrangement joins TRBV9 to TRBJ1-6, with 7 bases lining up with TRBD1. The J segment lost 9 bases and the V segment lost 4 bases, leaving 7 bases of the junction unmatched. The CDR3 extends over 14 amino acids. Germline assignment: CDR1 SGDLS and CDR2 YYNGEE. CDR3 coding DNA: TGTGCCAGCAGCACACAGGGGAATGGTTCACCCCTCCACTTT. Translated: CASSTQGNGSPLHF.

This clone came up a few times. The gene calls are TRBV14 and TRBJ2-5, with D unresolved. The ends were cut back, 0 bases at V and 5 bases at J, with 10 bases in the middle. The germline V gene encodes CDR1 SGHDN and CDR2 FVKESK. This CDR3 has 14 residues. The CDR3 sequence is CASSQDLRAETQYF. DNA for the CDR3: TGTGCCAGCAGCCAAGATCTTCGCGCGGAGACCCAGTACTTC. The entire variable domain, with the rest obtained from reference TRBV14 and TRBJ2-5, is as follows: EAGVTQFPSHSVIEKGQTVTLRCDPISGHDNLYWYRRVMGKEIKFLLHFVKESKQDESGMPNNRFLAERTGGTYSTLKVQPAELEDSGVYFCASSQDLRAETQYFGPGTRLLVL.

The V and J genes are TRBV7-3 and TRBJ2-1; 10 positions agree with TRBD2. The trim removed 0 bases at V and 9 bases at J, leaving 11 bases unmatched. This CDR3 spans 17 amino acids. Germline CDR1 and CDR2: SGHTA and FQGTGA. CDR3 DNA sequence: TGTGCCAGCAGCTTAACTCGCAATAGCGGGAGGACGACTGAGCAGTTCTTC. Its translation is CASSLTRNSGRTTEQFF.

This rearrangement joins TRBV7-2 to TRBJ1-2; D not resolved. The ends were cut back, 7 bases at V and 0 bases at J, with 9 bases in the middle. The CDR3 has 13 amino acids. Looked up from germline, CDR1 is SGHTA and CDR2 is FQGNSA. The CDR3 protein is CASNILANYGYTF. The CDR3 nucleotides are TGTGCCAGCAATATACTAGCTAACTATGGCTACACCTTC.

This clone was counted once. The chain is built from TRBV2 and TRBJ2-1; 7 positions agree with TRBD2. CDR3 length: 14 residues. The ends lost 8 bases at V and 8 bases at J; junction bases unmatched: 12. Germline loops: CDR1 SNHLY, CDR2 FYNNEI. This CDR3 reads CASSQTGRADEQFF. The CDR3 DNA reads TGTGCCAGCTCACAAACGGGGAGGGCTGATGAGCAGTTCTTC. The whole variable domain, remainder taken from reference TRBV2 and TRBJ2-1, is EPEVTQTPSHQVTQMGQEVILRCVPISNHLYFYWYRQILGQKVEFLVSFYNNEISEKSEIFDDQFSVERPDGSNFTLKIRSTKLEDSAMYFCASSQTGRADEQFFGPGTRLTVL.

The chain has TRBV27 and TRBJ1-2, with D unresolved. There are 13 residues in the CDR3. V lost 2 bases and J lost 2, with 6 bases in between. Germline V gene data show CDR1 as MNHEY and CDR2 as SMNVEV (reference sequence). DNA of the CDR3: TGTGCCAGCAGTTTAAGGATGAACTATGGCTACACCTTC. Translation gives CASSLRMNYGYTF.

V usage is TRBV5-1 and J usage is TRBJ1-4, with 9 bases identical to TRBD1. CDR3 size: 14 residues. Losses at the gene ends were 2 bases for V and 6 bases for J; bases not matched to a gene: 2. Germline CDR1 reads SGHRS; CDR2 reads YFSETQ. This CDR3 reads CASSFGQGYEKLFF. The CDR3 DNA reads as TGCGCCAGCAGCTTCGGACAGGGGTATGAAAAACTGTTTTTT.

The J gene is TRBJ2-7, the V gene TRBV5-5; D call uncertain. Trimming took 4 bases from V and 3 from J, leaving 14 bases between them. This CDR3 region has 14 residues. Germline CDR1 is SGHKS and CDR2 is YYEKEE (reference sequence). The CDR3 region is CASSPYPLLYEQYF. In DNA form, the CDR3 reads TGTGCCAGCAGCCCATACCCGTTACTCTACGAGCAGTACTTC.

This chain connects TRBV29-1 to TRBJ1-1; 7 bases align to TRBD1. This CDR3 is 11 amino acids long. Looked up from germline, CDR1 is SQVTM and CDR2 is ANQGSEA. V shed 3 bases, J shed 11 bases, and the junction held 6 bases outside the gene matches. This CDR3 is CSVERDSKAFF. In nucleotides, the CDR3 is TGCAGCGTTGAGCGGGACAGTAAGGCTTTCTTT.

The chain is built from TRBV19 and TRBJ2-2, with no clear D. Trimming took 5 bases from V and 3 from J, leaving 10 bases between them. The CDR3 totals 14 residues. Germline-derived CDR1 and CDR2 are LNHDA and SQIVND (reference sequence). This CDR3 reads CASSPPGDTGELFF. The CDR3 DNA sequence: TGTGCCAGTAGTCCGCCTGGGGACACCGGGGAGCTGTTTTTT.

The V call is TRBV30, the J call TRBJ1-3, with no clear D. The V and J ends lost 0 bases and 3 bases respectively, with 12 bases between them. There are 15 residues in the CDR3. Germline assignment: CDR1 GTSNPN and CDR2 SVGIG (reference sequence). DNA for the CDR3: TGTGCCTGGAGTGTAGCAGGAGGCTTTGGAAACACCATATATTTT. Its protein is CAWSVAGGFGNTIYF.